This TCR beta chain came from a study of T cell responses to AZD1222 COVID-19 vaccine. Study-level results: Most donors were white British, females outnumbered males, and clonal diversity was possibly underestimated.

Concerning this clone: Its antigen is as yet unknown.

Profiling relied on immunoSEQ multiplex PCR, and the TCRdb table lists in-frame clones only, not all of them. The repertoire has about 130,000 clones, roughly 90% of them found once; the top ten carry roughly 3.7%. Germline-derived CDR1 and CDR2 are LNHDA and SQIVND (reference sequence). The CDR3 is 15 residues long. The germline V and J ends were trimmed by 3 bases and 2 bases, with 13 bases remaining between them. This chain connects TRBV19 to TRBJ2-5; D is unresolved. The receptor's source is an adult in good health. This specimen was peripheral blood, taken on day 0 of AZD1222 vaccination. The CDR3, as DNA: TGTGCCAGTAGTATGATCGGTAGGTCTCAAGAGACCCAGTACTTC. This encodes CASSMIGRSQETQYF.